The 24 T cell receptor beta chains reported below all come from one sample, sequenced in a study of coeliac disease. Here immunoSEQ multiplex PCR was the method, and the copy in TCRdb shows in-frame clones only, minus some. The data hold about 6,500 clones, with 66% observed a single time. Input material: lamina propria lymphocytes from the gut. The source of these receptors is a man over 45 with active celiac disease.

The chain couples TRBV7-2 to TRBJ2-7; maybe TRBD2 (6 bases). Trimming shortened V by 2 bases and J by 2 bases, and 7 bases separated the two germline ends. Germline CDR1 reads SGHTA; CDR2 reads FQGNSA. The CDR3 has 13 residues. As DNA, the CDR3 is TGTGCCAGCAGCTTACCGGGGGCCTACGAGCAGTACTTC. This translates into CASSLPGAYEQYF.

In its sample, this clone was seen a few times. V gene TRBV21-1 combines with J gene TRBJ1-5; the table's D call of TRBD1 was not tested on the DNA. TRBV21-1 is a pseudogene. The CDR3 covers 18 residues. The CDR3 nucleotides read TGTGCCAGCAGCAAAGCGCCGGGACAGGGCTTAAAGGGTCAGCCCCAGCATTTT. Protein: CASSKAPGQGLKGQPQHF.

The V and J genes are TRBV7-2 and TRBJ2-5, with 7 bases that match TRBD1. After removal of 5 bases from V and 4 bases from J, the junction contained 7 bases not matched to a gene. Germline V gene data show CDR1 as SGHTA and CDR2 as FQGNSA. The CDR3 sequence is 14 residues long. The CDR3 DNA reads TGTGCCAGCAGCCCCAACAGGGGTAGAGAGACCCAGTACTTC. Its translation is CASSPNRGRETQYF.

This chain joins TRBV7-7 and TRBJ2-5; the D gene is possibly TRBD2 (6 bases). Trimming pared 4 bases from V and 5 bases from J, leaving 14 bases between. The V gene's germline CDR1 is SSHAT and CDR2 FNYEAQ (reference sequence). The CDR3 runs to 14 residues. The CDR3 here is CASSSAGLSETQYF. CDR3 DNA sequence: TGTGCCAGCAGCTCGGCGGGACTTTCGGAGACCCAGTACTTC.

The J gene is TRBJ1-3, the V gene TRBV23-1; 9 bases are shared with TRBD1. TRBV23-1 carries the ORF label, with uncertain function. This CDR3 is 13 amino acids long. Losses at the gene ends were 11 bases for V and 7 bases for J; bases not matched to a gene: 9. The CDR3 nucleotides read TGCGCCGGCAACCCCGGGACAGGGAACACCATATATTTT. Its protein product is CAGNPGTGNTIYF.

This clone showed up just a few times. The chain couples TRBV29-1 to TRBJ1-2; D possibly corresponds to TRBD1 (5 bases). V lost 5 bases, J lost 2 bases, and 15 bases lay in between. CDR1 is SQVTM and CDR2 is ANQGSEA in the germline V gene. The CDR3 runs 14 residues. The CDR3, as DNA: TGCAGCGTTACCCGGGACTCCCTAAACTATGGCTACACCTTC. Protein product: CSVTRDSLNYGYTF.

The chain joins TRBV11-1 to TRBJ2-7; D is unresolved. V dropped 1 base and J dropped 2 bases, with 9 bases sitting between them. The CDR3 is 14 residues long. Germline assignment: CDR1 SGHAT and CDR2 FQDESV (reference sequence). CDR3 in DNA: TGTGCCAGCAGCTTAGGAGGCAGTACCTACGAGCAGTACTTC. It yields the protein CASSLGGSTYEQYF. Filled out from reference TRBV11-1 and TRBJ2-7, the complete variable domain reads EAEVAQSPRYKITEKSQAVAFWCDPISGHATLYWYRQILGQGPELLVQFQDESVVDDSQLPKDRFSAERLKGVDSTLKIQPAELGDSAMYLCASSLGGSTYEQYFGPGTRLTVT.

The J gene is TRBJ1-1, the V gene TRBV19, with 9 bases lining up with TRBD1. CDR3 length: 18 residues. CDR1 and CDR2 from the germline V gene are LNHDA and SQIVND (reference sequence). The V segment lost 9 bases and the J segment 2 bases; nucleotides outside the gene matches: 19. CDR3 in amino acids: CASRPGTGMSVGNTEAFF. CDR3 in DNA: TGTGCCAGCCGTCCCGGGACAGGGATGTCGGTGGGTAACACTGAAGCTTTCTTT.

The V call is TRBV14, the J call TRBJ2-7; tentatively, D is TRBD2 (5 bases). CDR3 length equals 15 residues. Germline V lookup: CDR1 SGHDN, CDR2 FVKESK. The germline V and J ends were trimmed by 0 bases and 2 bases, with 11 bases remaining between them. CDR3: CASSQESGETYEQYF. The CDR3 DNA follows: TGTGCCAGCAGCCAAGAATCCGGGGAAACCTACGAGCAGTACTTC.

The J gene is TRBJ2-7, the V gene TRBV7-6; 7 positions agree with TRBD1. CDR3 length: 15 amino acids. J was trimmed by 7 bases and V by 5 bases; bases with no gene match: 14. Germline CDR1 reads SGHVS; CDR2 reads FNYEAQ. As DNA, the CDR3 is TGTGCCAGCAGCCCCCGGGACAGTTTCTGTCGGGAGCAGTACGTC. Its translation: CASSPRDSFCREQYV.

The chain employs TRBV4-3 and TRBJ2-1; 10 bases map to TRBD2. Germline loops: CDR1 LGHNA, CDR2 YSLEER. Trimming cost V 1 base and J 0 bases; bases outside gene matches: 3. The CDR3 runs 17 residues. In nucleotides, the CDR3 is TGCGCCAGCAGCCAAGGGACTAGCGGATACTCCTACAATGAGCAGTTCTTC. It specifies CASSQGTSGYSYNEQFF.

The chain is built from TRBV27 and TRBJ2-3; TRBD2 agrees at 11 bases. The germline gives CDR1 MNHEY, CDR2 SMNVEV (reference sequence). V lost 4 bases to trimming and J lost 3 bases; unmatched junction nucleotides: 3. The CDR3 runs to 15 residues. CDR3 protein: CASSSLAGATDTQYF. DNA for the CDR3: TGTGCCAGCAGTTCACTAGCGGGGGCTACAGATACGCAGTATTTT.

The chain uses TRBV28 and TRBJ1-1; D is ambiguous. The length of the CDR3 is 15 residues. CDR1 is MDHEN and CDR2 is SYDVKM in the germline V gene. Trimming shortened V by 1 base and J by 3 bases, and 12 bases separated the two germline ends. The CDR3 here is CASSLYGELDTEAFF. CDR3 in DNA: TGTGCCAGCAGTTTATACGGGGAATTAGACACTGAAGCTTTCTTT.

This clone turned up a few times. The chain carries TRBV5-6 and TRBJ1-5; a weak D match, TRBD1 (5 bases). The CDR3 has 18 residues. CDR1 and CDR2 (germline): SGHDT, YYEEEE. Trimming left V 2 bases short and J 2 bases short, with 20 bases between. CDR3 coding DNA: TGTGCCAGCAGCTTAAGCGGGACGCCAAATCGTGGCAATCAGCCCCAGCATTTT. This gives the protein CASSLSGTPNRGNQPQHF.

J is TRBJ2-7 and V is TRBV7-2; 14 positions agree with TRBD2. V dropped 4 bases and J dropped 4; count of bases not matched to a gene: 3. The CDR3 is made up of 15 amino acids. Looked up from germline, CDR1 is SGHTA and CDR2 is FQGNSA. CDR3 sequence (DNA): TGTGCCAGCAGCTACGGGACTAGCGGGGGATACGAGCAGTACTTC. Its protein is CASSYGTSGGYEQYF.

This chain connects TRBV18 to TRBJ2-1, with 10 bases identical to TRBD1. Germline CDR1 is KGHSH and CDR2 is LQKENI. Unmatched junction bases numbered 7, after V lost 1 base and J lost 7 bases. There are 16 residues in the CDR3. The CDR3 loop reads CASSPQGTGVGNEQFF. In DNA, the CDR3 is TGTGCCAGCTCACCACAGGGGACAGGGGTGGGGAATGAGCAGTTCTTC.

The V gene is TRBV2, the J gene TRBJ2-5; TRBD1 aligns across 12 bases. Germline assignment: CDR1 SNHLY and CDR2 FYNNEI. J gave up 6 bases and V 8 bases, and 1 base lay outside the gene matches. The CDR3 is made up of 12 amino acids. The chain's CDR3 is CASGTGGKTQYF. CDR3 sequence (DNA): TGTGCCAGCGGGACAGGGGGCAAGACCCAGTACTTC.

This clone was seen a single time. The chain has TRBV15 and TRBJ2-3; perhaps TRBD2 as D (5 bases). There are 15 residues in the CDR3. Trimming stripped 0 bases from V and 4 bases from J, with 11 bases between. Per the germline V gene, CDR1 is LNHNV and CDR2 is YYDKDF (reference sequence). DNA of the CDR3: TGTGCCACCAGCAGAGATGCGGCGGGCCCAGATACGCAGTATTTT. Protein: CATSRDAAGPDTQYF. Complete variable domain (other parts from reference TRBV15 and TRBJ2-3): DAMVIQNPRYQVTQFGKPVTLSCSQTLNHNVMYWYQQKSSQAPKLLFHYYDKDFNNEADTPDNFQSRRPNTSFCFLDIRSPGLGDTAMYLCATSRDAAGPDTQYFGPGTRLTVL.

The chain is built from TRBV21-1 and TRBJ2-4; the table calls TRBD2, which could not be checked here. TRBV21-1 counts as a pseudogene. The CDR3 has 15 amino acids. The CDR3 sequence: CASFRGGAAKNIQYF. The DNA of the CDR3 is TGTGCCAGCTTCCGGGGGGGGGCGGCCAAAAACATTCAGTACTTC.

The CDR3 is CASNPPDRGETQYF. CDR3 DNA sequence: TGTGCCTCCAATCCGCCTGACAGGGGTGAGACCCAGTACTTC. The rearrangement uses TRBV30 and TRBJ2-5; the match to TRBD1 covers 8 bases. The CDR3 covers 14 residues. The junction had 12 bases not matched to a gene; V was cut back by 7 bases and J by 5 bases. Germline V CDR1 and CDR2: GTSNPN, SVGIG (reference sequence).

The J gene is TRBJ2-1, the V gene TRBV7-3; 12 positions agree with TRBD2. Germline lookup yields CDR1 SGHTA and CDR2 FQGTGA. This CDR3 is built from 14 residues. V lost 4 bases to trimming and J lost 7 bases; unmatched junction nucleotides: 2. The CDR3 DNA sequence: TGTGCCAGCAGCTCTAGCGGGGGGGCGAATGAGCAGTTCTTC. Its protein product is CASSSSGGANEQFF.

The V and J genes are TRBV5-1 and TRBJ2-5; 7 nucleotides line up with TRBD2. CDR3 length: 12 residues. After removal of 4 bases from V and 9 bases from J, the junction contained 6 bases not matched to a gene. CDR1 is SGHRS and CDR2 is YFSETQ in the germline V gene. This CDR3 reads CASSPDRGAQYF. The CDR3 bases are TGCGCCAGCAGCCCAGACCGGGGGGCCCAGTACTTC.

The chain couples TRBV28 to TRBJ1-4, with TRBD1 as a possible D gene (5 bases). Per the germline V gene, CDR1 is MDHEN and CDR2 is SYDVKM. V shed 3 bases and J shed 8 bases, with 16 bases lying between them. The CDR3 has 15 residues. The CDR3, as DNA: TGTGCCAGCAGTTTGGAGGGGCGCCTAGCGGAAAAACTGTTTTTT. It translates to CASSLEGRLAEKLFF.

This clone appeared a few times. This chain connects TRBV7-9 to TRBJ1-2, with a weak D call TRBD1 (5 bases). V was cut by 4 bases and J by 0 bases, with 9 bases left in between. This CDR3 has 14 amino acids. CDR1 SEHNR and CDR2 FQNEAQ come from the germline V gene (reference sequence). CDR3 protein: CASSSGGANYGYTF. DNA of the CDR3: TGTGCCAGCAGCTCGGGGGGTGCTAACTATGGCTACACCTTC.